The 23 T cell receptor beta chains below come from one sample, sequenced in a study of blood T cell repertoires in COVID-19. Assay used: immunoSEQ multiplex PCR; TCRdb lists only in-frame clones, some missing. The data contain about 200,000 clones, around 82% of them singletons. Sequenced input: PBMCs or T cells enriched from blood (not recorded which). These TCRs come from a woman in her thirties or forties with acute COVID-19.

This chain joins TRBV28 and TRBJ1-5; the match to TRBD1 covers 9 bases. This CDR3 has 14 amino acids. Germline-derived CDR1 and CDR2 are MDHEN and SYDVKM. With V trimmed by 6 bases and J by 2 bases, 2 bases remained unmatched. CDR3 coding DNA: TGTGCCAGCAGACGGGACAGGGGCAATCAGCCCCAGCATTTT. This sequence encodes CASRRDRGNQPQHF.

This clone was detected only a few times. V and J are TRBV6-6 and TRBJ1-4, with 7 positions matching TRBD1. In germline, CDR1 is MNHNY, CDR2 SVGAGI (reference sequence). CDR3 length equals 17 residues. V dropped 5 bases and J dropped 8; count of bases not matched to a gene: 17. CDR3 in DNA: TGTGCCAGCAGTCGCTCAACAGGGGCCGCCTTAAAGGAAAAACTGTTTTTT. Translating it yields CASSRSTGAALKEKLFF.

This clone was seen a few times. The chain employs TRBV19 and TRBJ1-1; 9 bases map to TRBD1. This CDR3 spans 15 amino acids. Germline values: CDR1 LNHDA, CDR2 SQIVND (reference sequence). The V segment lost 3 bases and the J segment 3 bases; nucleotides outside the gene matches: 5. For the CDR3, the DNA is TGTGCCAGTAGTATCACAGGGGGCAGGGACACTGAAGCTTTCTTT. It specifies CASSITGGRDTEAFF.

The CDR3: CAWSGREDTEAFF. The CDR3 region has the DNA TGTGCCTGGAGCGGACGGGAGGACACTGAAGCTTTCTTT. The rearrangement uses TRBV30 and TRBJ1-1; the D is unclear. V lost 3 bases to trimming and J lost 3 bases, with 11 bases between them. CDR1 is GTSNPN, CDR2 SVGIG, per germline (reference sequence). This CDR3 is 13 amino acids long.

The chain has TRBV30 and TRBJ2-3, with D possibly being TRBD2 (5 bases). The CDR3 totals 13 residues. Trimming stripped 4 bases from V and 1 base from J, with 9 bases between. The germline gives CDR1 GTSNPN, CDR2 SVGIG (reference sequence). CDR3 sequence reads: CAWTRGRTDTQYF. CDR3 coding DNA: TGTGCCTGGACCCGAGGGCGCACAGATACGCAGTATTTT.

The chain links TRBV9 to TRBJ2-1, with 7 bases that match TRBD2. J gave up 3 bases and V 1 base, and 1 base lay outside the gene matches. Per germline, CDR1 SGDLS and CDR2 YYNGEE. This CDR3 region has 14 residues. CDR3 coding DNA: TGTGCCAGCAGCGTAAGCGGGGACTACAATGAGCAGTTCTTC. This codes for CASSVSGDYNEQFF. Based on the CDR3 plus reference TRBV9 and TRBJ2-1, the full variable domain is DSGVTQTPKHLITATGQRVTLRCSPRSGDLSVYWYQQSLDQGLQFLIQYYNGEERAKGNILERFSAQQFPDLHSELNLSSLELGDSALYFCASSVSGDYNEQFFGPGTRLTVL.

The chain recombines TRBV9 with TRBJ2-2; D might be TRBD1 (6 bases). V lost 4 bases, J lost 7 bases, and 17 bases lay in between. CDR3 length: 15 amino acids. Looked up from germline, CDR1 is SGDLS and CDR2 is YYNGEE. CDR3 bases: TGTGCCAGCAGCTTAAAGGGGGAAATCGGCGGGGAGCTGTTTTTT. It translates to CASSLKGEIGGELFF.

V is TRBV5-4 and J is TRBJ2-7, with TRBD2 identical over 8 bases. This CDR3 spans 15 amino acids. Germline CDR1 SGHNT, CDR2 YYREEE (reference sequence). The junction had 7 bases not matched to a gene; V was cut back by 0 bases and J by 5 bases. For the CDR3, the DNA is TGTGCCAGCAGCTTGGAGGCGGGAGGAGGCCACGAGCAGTACTTC. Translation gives CASSLEAGGGHEQYF.

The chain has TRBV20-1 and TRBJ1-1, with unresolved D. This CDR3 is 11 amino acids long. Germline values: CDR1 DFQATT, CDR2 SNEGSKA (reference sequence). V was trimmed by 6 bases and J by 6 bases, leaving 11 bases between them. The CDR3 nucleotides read TGCAGTGCATATGAGGGTGCTGAAGCTTTCTTT. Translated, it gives CSAYEGAEAFF.

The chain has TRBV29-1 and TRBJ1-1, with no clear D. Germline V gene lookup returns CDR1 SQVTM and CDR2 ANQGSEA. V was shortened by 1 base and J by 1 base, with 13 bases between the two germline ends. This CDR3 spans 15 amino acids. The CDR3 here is CSVEGGRPRNTEAFF. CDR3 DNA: TGCAGCGTTGAAGGTGGCAGGCCCCGGAACACTGAAGCTTTCTTT.

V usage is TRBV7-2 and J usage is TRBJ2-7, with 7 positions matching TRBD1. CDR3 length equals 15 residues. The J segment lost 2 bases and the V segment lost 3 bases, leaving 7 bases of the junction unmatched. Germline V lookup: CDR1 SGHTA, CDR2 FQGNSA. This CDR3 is CASSFRRDRTYEQYF. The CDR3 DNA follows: TGTGCCAGCAGCTTCAGACGGGACAGAACCTACGAGCAGTACTTC.

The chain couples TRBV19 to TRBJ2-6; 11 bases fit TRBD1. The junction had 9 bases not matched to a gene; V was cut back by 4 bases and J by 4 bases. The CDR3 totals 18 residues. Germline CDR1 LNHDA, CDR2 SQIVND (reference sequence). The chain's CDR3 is CASSTQGQGVGGANVLTF. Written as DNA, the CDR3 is TGTGCCAGTAGTACTCAGGGACAGGGGGTAGGAGGGGCCAACGTCCTGACTTTC.

The CDR3 DNA reads TGCAGCGTTGTTAGCGGGAGAGGGACCTACAATGAGCAGTTCTTC. Protein sequence: CSVVSGRGTYNEQFF. The chain is built from TRBV29-1 and TRBJ2-1; 9 bases fit TRBD2. Germline V gives CDR1 SQVTM, CDR2 ANQGSEA. J gave up 2 bases and V 4 bases, and 6 bases lay outside the gene matches. CDR3 size: 15 residues.

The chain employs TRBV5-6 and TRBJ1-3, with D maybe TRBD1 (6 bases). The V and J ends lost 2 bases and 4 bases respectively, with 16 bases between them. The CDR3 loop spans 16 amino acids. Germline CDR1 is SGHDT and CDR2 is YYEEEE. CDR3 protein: CASSLATGTKGNTIYF. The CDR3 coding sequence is TGTGCCAGCAGCTTAGCCACCGGGACAAAGGGAAACACCATATATTTT.

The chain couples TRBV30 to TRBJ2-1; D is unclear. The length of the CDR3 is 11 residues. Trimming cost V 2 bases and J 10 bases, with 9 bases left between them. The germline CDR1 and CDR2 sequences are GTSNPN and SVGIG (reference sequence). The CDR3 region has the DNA TGTGCCTGGAGTAATACGAGAGAGCAGTTCTTC. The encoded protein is CAWSNTREQFF.

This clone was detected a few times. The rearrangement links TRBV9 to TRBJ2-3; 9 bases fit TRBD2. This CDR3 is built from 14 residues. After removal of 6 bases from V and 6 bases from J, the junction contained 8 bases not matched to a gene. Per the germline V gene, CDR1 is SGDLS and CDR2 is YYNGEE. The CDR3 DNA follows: TGTGCCAGCAACCTAGCGGGGCCTCTCGATACGCAGTATTTT. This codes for CASNLAGPLDTQYF.

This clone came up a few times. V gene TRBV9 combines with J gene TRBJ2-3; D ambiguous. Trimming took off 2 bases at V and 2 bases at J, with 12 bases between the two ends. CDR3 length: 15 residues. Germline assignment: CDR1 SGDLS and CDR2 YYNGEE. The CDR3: CASSVYGGITDTQYF. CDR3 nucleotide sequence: TGTGCCAGCAGCGTTTATGGCGGCATCACAGATACGCAGTATTTT.

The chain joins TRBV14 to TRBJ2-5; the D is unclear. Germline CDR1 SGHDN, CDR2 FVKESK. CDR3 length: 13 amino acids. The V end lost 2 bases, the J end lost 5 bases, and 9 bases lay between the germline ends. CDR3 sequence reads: CASSQTPRETQYF. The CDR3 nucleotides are TGTGCCAGCAGCCAAACCCCGCGGGAGACCCAGTACTTC.

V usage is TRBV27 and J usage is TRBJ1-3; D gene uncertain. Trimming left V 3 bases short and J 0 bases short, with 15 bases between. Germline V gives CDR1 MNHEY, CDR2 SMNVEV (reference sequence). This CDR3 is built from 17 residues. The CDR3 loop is CASSLESPRDSGNTIYF. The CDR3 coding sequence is TGTGCCAGCAGTTTGGAGTCCCCTCGGGACTCTGGAAACACCATATATTTT.

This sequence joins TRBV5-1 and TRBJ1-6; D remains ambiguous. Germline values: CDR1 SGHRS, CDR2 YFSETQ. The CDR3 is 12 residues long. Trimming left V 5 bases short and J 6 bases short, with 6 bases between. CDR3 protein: CASREGNSPLHF. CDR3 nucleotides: TGCGCCAGCAGGGAGGGTAATTCACCCCTCCACTTT.

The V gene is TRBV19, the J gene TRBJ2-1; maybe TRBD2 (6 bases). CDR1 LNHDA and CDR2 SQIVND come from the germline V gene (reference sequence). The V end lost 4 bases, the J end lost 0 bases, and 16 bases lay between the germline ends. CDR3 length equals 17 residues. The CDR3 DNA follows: TGTGCCAGTAGTAGACCTAAGGACGGGAGCTCCTACAATGAGCAGTTCTTC. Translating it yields CASSRPKDGSSYNEQFF.

Here the CDR3 DNA reads TGTGCCAGCAGTTACTCTTTTGGACAGGGGGCCAGCAATCAGCCCCAGCATTTT. This sequence encodes CASSYSFGQGASNQPQHF. V is TRBV6-2 or TRBV6-3 and J is TRBJ1-5; 11 nucleotides align to TRBD1. After removal of 0 bases from V and 1 base from J, the junction contained 5 bases not matched to a gene. Germline lookup yields CDR1 MNHEY and CDR2 SVGEGT. The CDR3 runs 18 residues.

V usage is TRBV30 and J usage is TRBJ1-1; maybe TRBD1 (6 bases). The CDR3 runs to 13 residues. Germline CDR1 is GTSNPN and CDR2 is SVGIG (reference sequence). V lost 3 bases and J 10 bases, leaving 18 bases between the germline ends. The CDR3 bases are TGTGCCTGGAGCACCGGGACACCTCTCACAGCTTTCTTT. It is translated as CAWSTGTPLTAFF.